The 14 T cell receptor beta chains given below trace back to one sample, sequenced in a study of T cells in localized non-small cell lung cancer. Here immunoSEQ multiplex PCR was the method, and the copy in TCRdb shows in-frame clones only, minus some. The repertoire holds around 78,000 clones, with 80% as singletons. Sample: peripheral blood, taken before any cancer treatment. The receptors were sampled from a female donor of 60 years or more with stage I lung adenocarcinoma.

The rearrangement links TRBV27 to TRBJ2-4; a weak D match, TRBD1 (6 bases). Germline V CDR1 and CDR2: MNHEY, SMNVEV (reference sequence). The CDR3 has 16 residues. Trimming cost V 4 bases and J 2 bases, with 15 bases left between them. CDR3 DNA sequence: TGTGCCAGCAGTTCACGAAACAGGGACCCCAAAAACATTCAGTACTTC. Amino acids: CASSSRNRDPKNIQYF.

V gene TRBV7-6 combines with J gene TRBJ2-5; 9 positions match TRBD1. The V gene's germline CDR1 is SGHVS and CDR2 FNYEAQ. The CDR3 spans 14 residues. V was pared by 1 base and J by 5 bases, with 2 bases of the junction left unmatched. Here the CDR3 DNA reads TGTGCCAGCAGCTTAGGGGGACAGGGCGAGACCCAGTACTTC. This sequence encodes CASSLGGQGETQYF.

This clone has a single count. This chain connects TRBV5-6 to TRBJ2-7, with a possible D match to TRBD2 (6 bases). The germline gives CDR1 SGHDT, CDR2 YYEEEE. The CDR3 spans 15 residues. Trimming took 0 bases from V and 0 from J, leaving 10 bases between them. The CDR3 nucleotides read TGTGCCAGCAGCTTGGACGGCGGGAACTCCTACGAGCAGTACTTC. This codes for CASSLDGGNSYEQYF.

This sequence joins TRBV5-4 and TRBJ2-4; D call uncertain. The CDR3 contains 12 residues. Between the trimmed V and J ends, which lost 3 bases and 7 bases, there was a span of 8 bases. CDR1 is SGHNT and CDR2 is YYREEE in the germline V gene (reference sequence). CDR3 nucleotide sequence: TGTGCCAGCAGCTCACCGGGTAACATTCAGTACTTC. Encoded protein: CASSSPGNIQYF.

The count of this clone is one. The chain joins TRBV5-1 to TRBJ2-3, with a possible D match to TRBD2 (6 bases). Germline CDR1 SGHRS, CDR2 YFSETQ. The CDR3 has 14 residues. The germline V and J ends were trimmed by 7 bases and 5 bases, with 17 bases remaining between them. This CDR3 is CASGIPGVVDTQYF. CDR3 nucleotide sequence: TGCGCCAGCGGGATACCGGGGGTGGTAGATACGCAGTATTTT.

The CDR3 DNA sequence: TGTGCCAGCAGTTCACAGGGGAGGGAGAAACTGTTTTTT. Translation gives CASSSQGREKLFF. J is TRBJ1-4 and V is TRBV6-5; 7 bases agree with TRBD1. The CDR3 spans 13 residues. Trimming took 4 bases from V and 11 from J; bases not matched to a gene: 7. Germline loops: CDR1 MNHEY, CDR2 SVGAGI.

The chain links TRBV19 to TRBJ1-2; possibly TRBD1 for D (5 bases). The CDR3 runs to 15 residues. Per germline, CDR1 LNHDA and CDR2 SQIVND (reference sequence). V dropped 3 bases and J dropped 4 bases, with 15 bases sitting between them. The CDR3 spells CASSISGSQGYGYTF. The CDR3 nucleotides read TGTGCCAGTAGTATCTCGGGCTCCCAGGGCTATGGCTACACCTTC. The complete variable domain, with remaining parts taken from reference TRBV19 and TRBJ1-2, reads DGGITQSPKYLFRKEGQNVTLSCEQNLNHDAMYWYRQDPGQGLRLIYYSQIVNDFQKGDIAEGYSVSREKKESFPLTVTSAQKNPTAFYLCASSISGSQGYGYTFGSGTRLTVV.

The J gene is TRBJ1-1, the V gene TRBV7-9; tentatively, D is TRBD1 (6 bases). Germline CDR1 is SEHNR and CDR2 is FQNEAQ (reference sequence). The CDR3 loop spans 16 amino acids. Trimming left V 5 bases short and J 6 bases short, with 22 bases between. CDR3 residues: CASSPMGGQFGSEAFF. Here the CDR3 DNA reads TGTGCCAGCAGCCCAATGGGGGGGCAGTTTGGGTCTGAAGCTTTCTTT.

The chain uses TRBV7-9 and TRBJ2-2; 10 bases fit TRBD2. The length of the CDR3 is 16 residues. With 8 bases clipped from V and 5 bases from J, the junction kept 11 bases outside the gene matches. Per the germline V gene, CDR1 is SEHNR and CDR2 is FQNEAQ (reference sequence). In DNA form, the CDR3 reads TGTGCCAGCCCTGGTCCTAGCGGGAGAGGGACCGGGGAGCTGTTTTTT. The encoded protein is CASPGPSGRGTGELFF.

The chain recombines TRBV5-4 with TRBJ1-3; 9 nucleotides match TRBD1. CDR1 and CDR2 from the germline V gene are SGHNT and YYREEE (reference sequence). The CDR3 loop spans 16 amino acids. The junction had 9 bases not matched to a gene; V was cut back by 5 bases and J by 3 bases. CDR3 region: CASRPMGQGNGNTIYF. For the CDR3, the DNA is TGTGCCAGCAGGCCTATGGGACAGGGAAATGGAAACACCATATATTTT.

This clone occurred a few times. The J gene is TRBJ1-2, the V gene TRBV19, with D unresolved. Germline V CDR1 and CDR2: LNHDA, SQIVND (reference sequence). V gave up 3 bases and J gave up 2 bases, with 10 bases separating them. This CDR3 spans 14 amino acids. The CDR3 DNA follows: TGTGCCAGTAGTATTCCGCCCGCCAACTATGGCTACACCTTC. Its translation: CASSIPPANYGYTF.

The chain has TRBV6-6 and TRBJ1-2; 9 bases fit TRBD1. With V trimmed by 6 bases and J by 2 bases, 7 bases remained unmatched. The CDR3 loop spans 15 amino acids. The germline CDR1 and CDR2 sequences are MNHNY and SVGAGI (reference sequence). The CDR3, as DNA: TGTGCCAGCAGCCCGGCCGGGACAGGGAACTATGGCTACACCTTC. Translation gives CASSPAGTGNYGYTF.

This clone was seen a handful of times. The gene calls are TRBV6-1 and TRBJ1-5; perhaps TRBD1 as D (6 bases). The CDR3 sequence is 14 residues long. Germline-derived CDR1 and CDR2 are MNHNS and SASEGT. Deletions cut 6 bases from V and 5 bases from J, with 14 bases between. Here the CDR3 DNA reads TGTGCCAGCAGGGCCACAGGGACCCATCAGCCCCAGCATTTT. Translated: CASRATGTHQPQHF.

CDR3 sequence (DNA): TGCGCCAGCAGCTTGGAAGGGACATGGAAGTCGTCGTGGGCGGGAGGCTACACCTTC. Its protein product is CASSLEGTWKSSWAGGYTF. The chain employs TRBV5-1 and TRBJ1-2, with D maybe TRBD1 (6 bases). Deletions cut 0 bases from V and 8 bases from J, with 29 bases between. CDR3 length equals 19 residues. Germline values: CDR1 SGHRS, CDR2 YFSETQ.